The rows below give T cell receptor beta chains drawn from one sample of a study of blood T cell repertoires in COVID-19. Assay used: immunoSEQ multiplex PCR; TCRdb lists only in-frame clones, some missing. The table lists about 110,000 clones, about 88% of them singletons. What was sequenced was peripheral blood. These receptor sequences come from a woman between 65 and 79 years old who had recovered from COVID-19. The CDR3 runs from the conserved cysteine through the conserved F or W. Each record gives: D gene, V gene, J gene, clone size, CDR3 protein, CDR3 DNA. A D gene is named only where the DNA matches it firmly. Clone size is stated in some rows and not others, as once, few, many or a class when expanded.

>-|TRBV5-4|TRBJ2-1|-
CASSSVVSFYNEQFF
TGTGCCAGCAGCTCGGTAGTCTCATTCTACAATGAGCAGTTCTTC
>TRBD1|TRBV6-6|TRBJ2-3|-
CASSYLGQGGDTQYF
TGTGCCAGCAGTTACTTGGGACAGGGGGGGGATACGCAGTATTTT
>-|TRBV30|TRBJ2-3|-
CAWGLLAPTDTQYF
TGTGCCTGGGGCCTTCTAGCTCCCACAGATACGCAGTATTTT
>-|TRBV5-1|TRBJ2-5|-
CASSPANERETQYF
TGCGCCAGCAGCCCCGCCAACGAGAGGGAGACCCAGTACTTC
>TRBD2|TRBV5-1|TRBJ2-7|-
CASSLRLAGNHEQYF
TGCGCCAGCAGCCTACGACTAGCGGGAAACCACGAGCAGTACTTC
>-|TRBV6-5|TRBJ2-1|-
CASRNSFLSYNEQFF
TGTGCCAGCAGGAACAGCTTTCTCTCCTACAATGAGCAGTTCTTC
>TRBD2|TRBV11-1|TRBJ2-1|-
CASSAAGTSGSNEQFF
TGTGCCAGCAGCGCCGCAGGGACTAGCGGGAGCAATGAGCAGTTCTTC
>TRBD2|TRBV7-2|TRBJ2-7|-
CASSSGTSSYEQYF
TGTGCCAGCAGCTCCGGGACTAGCAGTTACGAGCAGTACTTC
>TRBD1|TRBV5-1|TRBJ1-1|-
CASTEQGAFYTEAFF
TGCGCCAGCACCGAACAGGGGGCGTTTTACACTGAAGCTTTCTTT
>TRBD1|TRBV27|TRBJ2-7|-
CASSFGTGVYEQYF
TGTGCCAGCAGTTTTGGGACAGGAGTCTACGAGCAGTACTTC
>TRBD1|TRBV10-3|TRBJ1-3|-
CAISESTGGANTIYF
TGTGCCATCAGTGAGTCGACAGGGGGAGCAAACACCATATATTTT
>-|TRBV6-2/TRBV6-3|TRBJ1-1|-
CASSWGGANTEAFF
TGTGCCAGCAGTTGGGGGGGGGCGAACACTGAAGCTTTCTTT
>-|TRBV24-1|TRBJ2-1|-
CATSDSRGAVEGYNEQFF
TGTGCCACCAGTGACTCCCGAGGGGCAGTGGAGGGCTACAATGAGCAGTTCTTC
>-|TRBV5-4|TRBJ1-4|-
CASSPQGATNEKLFF
TGTGCCAGCAGCCCGCAGGGTGCAACTAATGAAAAACTGTTTTTT
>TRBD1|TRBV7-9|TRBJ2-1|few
CASSLVRTGGNEQFF
TGTGCCAGCAGCTTAGTCCGGACAGGGGGCAATGAGCAGTTCTTC
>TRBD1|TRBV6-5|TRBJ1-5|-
CASSYGQGVNQPQHF
TGTGCCAGCAGTTACGGACAGGGGGTCAATCAGCCCCAGCATTTT
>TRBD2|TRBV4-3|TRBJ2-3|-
CASSPRLAGVLDTQYF
TGCGCCAGCAGCCCAAGGCTAGCGGGAGTGCTAGATACGCAGTATTTT
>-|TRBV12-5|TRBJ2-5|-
CASSRSQETQYF
TGTGCTAGTTCTAGATCCCAAGAGACCCAGTACTTC
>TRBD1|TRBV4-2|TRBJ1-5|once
CASSQGWTGYTLSNQPQHF
TGTGCCAGCAGCCAAGGCTGGACAGGGTATACCCTAAGCAATCAGCCCCAGCATTTT
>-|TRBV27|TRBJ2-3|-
CASPPGGGQSTDTQYF
TGTGCCAGCCCCCCGGGCGGGGGCCAAAGCACAGATACGCAGTATTTT
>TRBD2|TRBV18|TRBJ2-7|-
CASSPGLDYEQYF
TGTGCCAGCTCACCGGGACTAGACTACGAGCAGTACTTC
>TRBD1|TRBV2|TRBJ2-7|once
CASSEGTGTGVTYF
TGTGCCAGCAGTGAAGGGACCGGGACAGGGGTTACGTACTTC
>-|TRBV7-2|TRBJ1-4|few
CASTPLGTGGKLFF
TGTGCCAGCACCCCTTTGGGCACGGGAGGAAAACTGTTTTTT